A selection of T cell receptor beta chains follows, all from one sample in a study of blood T cell repertoires in COVID-19. The repertoire was sequenced with immunoSEQ multiplex PCR; TCRdb's copy has only in-frame clones and lacks some. The repertoire holds 65,000 to 95,000 clones, approximately 90% seen once, with just over 2.5% in the top ten. Material for sequencing was peripheral blood. These receptors all come from a man aged 50 or older with COVID-19, enrolled during active disease. Each CDR3 is given with its conserved first and last residue. D genes are given only for firm matches. Clone size is not always given. Where it is, it says once, few, many or a class for expanded clones.

d_gene	v_gene	abundance	j_gene	CDR3nt	CDR3aa
TRBD2	TRBV2	few	TRBJ2-3	TGTGCCAGCACGGCGGCGGGAGGGTCGCAGTATTTT	CASTAAGGSQYF
NA	TRBV7-9	NA	TRBJ2-7	TGTGCCAGCAGCTTAGTGAGGGGGGGCACTACCTACGAGCAGTACTTC	CASSLVRGGTTYEQYF
NA	TRBV5-1	NA	TRBJ1-1	TGCGCCAGCAGCTTGCGGGGGGCTACGGGGATTGAAGCTTTCTTT	CASSLRGATGIEAFF
NA	TRBV18	NA	TRBJ2-2	TGTGCCAGCTCACCACCGGTGGGGGCCCCGAACACCGGGGAGCTGTTTTTT	CASSPPVGAPNTGELFF
NA	TRBV30	NA	TRBJ2-2	TGTGCCTGGAGCCCCCGAGCGGGGGAGCTGTTTTTT	CAWSPRAGELFF
NA	TRBV28	NA	TRBJ2-5	TGTGCCAGCAGGGCGGGTCTTCCGGAGACCCAGTACTTC	CASRAGLPETQYF
NA	TRBV4-3	NA	TRBJ2-7	TGCGCCAGCAGCCAGGAGCGGGCGCGGTCCTACGAGCAGTACTTC	CASSQERARSYEQYF
NA	TRBV11-2	NA	TRBJ2-1	TGTGCCAGCAGTTACCGGGCCCCACGTTGGGGGGACAATGAGCAGTTCTTC	CASSYRAPRWGDNEQFF
TRBD1	TRBV5-4	NA	TRBJ1-4	TGTGCCAGCAGCACCGGGACAGCCACTAATGAAAAACTGTTTTTT	CASSTGTATNEKLFF
NA	TRBV7-6	NA	TRBJ2-5	TGTGCCAGCAGCCCGAAGGGGCTACAAGAGACCCAGTACTTC	CASSPKGLQETQYF
TRBD1	TRBV18	NA	TRBJ1-2	TGTGCCAGCTCATCGAAAGACAGGGTTGATGGCTACACCTTC	CASSSKDRVDGYTF
TRBD2	TRBV4-2	NA	TRBJ2-2	TGTGCCAGCAGCCAATCTAGCGGGACGGGGAGAGGCACCGGGGAGCTGTTTTTT	CASSQSSGTGRGTGELFF
NA	TRBV4-3	NA	TRBJ1-1	TGCGCCAGCAGCCAAGGGCCACAGTCTGAAGCTTTCTTT	CASSQGPQSEAFF
NA	TRBV30	few	TRBJ1-5	TGTGCCTGGAGTGTCCAGAGAGGACAGCCCCAGCATTTT	CAWSVQRGQPQHF
NA	TRBV5-6	NA	TRBJ2-3	TGTGCCAGCAGCGCAGGGAGGAGGGATACGCAGTATTTT	CASSAGRRDTQYF
NA	TRBV11-2	NA	TRBJ2-5	TGTGCCAGCAGCTTAGGGACAGCACTCCAAGAGACCCAGTACTTC	CASSLGTALQETQYF
TRBD2	TRBV6-1	NA	TRBJ2-1	TGTGCCAGCAGTGAAACTAGCGGGAGAAGTGGTGAGCAGTTCTTC	CASSETSGRSGEQFF
TRBD2	TRBV18	NA	TRBJ2-2	TGTGCCAGCTCCGAGACTAGCGGGATATCTGGGGAGCTGTTTTTT	CASSETSGISGELFF
TRBD1	TRBV7-9	NA	TRBJ2-7	TGTGCCAGCAGCCTCGGACAGGCGGGCTACGAGCAGTACTTC	CASSLGQAGYEQYF
TRBD1	TRBV5-1	NA	TRBJ2-7	TGCGCCAGCAGCCCGACAGGGGGCGCGACCTACGAGCAGTACTTC	CASSPTGGATYEQYF
NA	TRBV7-8	NA	TRBJ2-4	TGTGCCAGCAGCGTTCCGGGACTGGGGATTAAAAACATTCAGTACTTC	CASSVPGLGIKNIQYF
NA	TRBV7-2	NA	TRBJ1-2	TGTGCCAGCAGCGTTCGTTCTGGGCAGGGGTATGGCTACACCTTC	CASSVRSGQGYGYTF
TRBD1	TRBV14	NA	TRBJ2-2	TGTGCCAGCAGCCCCCGGACAGGCACCGGGGAGCTGTTTTTT	CASSPRTGTGELFF
TRBD2	TRBV11-2	NA	TRBJ2-2	TGTGCCAGCAGCTTACATCCCCCAGGGAGGGTTTGGACCGGGGAGCTGTTTTTT	CASSLHPPGRVWTGELFF
NA	TRBV28	once	TRBJ1-3	TGTGCCAGCAGTAGCGGACTCGGAAACACCATATATTTT	CASSSGLGNTIYF
NA	TRBV5-1	NA	TRBJ2-5	TGCGCCAGCAGCTTGGCCAGGTCAGGGCCATTTCAAGAGACCCAGTACTTC	CASSLARSGPFQETQYF
TRBD2	TRBV4-1	NA	TRBJ2-1	TGCGCCAGCAGCCAAGAGGGCCGACTAGCGGGAGGGAATTACAATGAGCAGTTCTTC	CASSQEGRLAGGNYNEQFF
NA	TRBV5-6	NA	TRBJ1-2	TGTGCCAGCAGCTTGGGAAGGGGAACGCAGGGCTACACCTTC	CASSLGRGTQGYTF
NA	TRBV20-1	NA	TRBJ1-5	TGCAGTGCTAGTCGGGACATTCTCCCTAATCAGCCCCAGCATTTT	CSASRDILPNQPQHF
NA	TRBV6-1	NA	TRBJ2-3	TGTGCCAGCGGACTTAGCGGTCCAGATACGCAGTATTTT	CASGLSGPDTQYF
NA	TRBV7-8	NA	TRBJ1-1	TGTGCCAGCAGCTTACGGGGTATTAACACTGAAGCTTTCTTT	CASSLRGINTEAFF
NA	TRBV21-1	NA	TRBJ2-3	TGTGCCAGCAGCAGCCGAGGCAAAAATCCGCTCACAGATACGCAGTATTTT	CASSSRGKNPLTDTQYF
NA	TRBV20-1	NA	TRBJ2-1	TGCAGTGCTAGTCAGGACACCAACTCCTACAATGAGCAGTTCTTC	CSASQDTNSYNEQFF
NA	TRBV6-1	NA	TRBJ1-1	TGTGCCAGCAGTGAAAATTATGAAGCTTTCTTT	CASSENYEAFF
NA	TRBV11-2	NA	TRBJ2-4	TGTGCCAGCAGCTTAGCGGAAAACATTCAGTACTTC	CASSLAENIQYF